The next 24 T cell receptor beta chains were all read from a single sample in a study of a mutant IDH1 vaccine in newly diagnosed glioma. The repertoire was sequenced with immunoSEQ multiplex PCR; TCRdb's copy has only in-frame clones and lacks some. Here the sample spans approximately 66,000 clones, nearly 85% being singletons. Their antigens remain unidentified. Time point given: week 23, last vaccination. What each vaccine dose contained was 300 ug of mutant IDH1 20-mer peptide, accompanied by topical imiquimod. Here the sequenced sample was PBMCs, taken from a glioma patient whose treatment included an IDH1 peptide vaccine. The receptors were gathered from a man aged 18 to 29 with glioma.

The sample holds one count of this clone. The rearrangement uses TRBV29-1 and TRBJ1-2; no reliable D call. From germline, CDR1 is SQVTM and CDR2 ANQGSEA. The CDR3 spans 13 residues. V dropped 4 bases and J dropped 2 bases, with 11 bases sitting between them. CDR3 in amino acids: CSVGRTANYGYTF. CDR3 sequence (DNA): TGCAGCGTTGGTCGGACGGCAAACTATGGCTACACCTTC.

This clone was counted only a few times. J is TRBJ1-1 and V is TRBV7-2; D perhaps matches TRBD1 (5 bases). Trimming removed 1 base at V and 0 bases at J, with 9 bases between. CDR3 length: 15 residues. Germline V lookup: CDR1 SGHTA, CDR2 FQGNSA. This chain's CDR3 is CASSLVRGVNTEAFF. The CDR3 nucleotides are TGTGCCAGCAGCTTAGTACGGGGGGTGAACACTGAAGCTTTCTTT.

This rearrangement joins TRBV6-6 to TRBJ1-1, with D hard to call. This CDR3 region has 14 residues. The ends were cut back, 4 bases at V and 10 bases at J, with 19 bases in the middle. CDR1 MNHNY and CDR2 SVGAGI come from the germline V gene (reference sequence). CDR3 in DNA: TGTGCCAGCAGTTCCAACAATAACCCGCTCGGAGCTTTCTTT. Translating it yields CASSSNNNPLGAFF.

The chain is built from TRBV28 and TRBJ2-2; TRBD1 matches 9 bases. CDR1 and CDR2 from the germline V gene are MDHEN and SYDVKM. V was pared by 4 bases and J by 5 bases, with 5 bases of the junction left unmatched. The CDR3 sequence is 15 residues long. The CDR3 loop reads CASSSPGTGTGELFF. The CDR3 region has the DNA TGTGCCAGCAGTTCTCCTGGGACAGGGACCGGGGAGCTGTTTTTT.

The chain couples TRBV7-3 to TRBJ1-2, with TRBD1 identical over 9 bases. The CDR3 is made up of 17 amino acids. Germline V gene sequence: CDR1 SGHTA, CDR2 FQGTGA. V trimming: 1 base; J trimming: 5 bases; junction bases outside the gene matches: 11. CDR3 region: CASSLSGGQGATYGYTF. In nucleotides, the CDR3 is TGTGCCAGCAGCTTAAGTGGGGGACAGGGAGCAACTTATGGCTACACCTTC.

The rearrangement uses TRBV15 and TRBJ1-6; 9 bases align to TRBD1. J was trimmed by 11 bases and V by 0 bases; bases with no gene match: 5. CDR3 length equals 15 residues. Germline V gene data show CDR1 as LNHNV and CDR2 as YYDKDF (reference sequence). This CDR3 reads CATSRDGTGLPPLHF. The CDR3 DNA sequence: TGTGCCACCAGCAGAGATGGGACAGGGCTGCCACCCCTCCACTTT.

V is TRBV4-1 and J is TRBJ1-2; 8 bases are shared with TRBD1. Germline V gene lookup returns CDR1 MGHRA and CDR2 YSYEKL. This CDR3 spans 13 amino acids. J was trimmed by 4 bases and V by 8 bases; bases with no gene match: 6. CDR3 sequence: CASSPDRAYGYTF. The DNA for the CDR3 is TGCGCCAGCTCCCCGGACAGGGCCTATGGCTACACCTTC.

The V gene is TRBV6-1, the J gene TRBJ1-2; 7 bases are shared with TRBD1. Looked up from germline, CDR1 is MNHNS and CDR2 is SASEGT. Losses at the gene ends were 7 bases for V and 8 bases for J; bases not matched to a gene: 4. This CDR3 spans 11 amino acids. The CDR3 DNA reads TGTGCCAGCAAAGGACAGGCGGGCTACACCTTC. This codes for CASKGQAGYTF.

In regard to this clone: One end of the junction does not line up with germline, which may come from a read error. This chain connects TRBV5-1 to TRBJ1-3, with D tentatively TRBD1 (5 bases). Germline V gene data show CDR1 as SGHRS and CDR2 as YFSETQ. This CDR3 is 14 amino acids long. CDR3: CASTLGVTGNTIYF. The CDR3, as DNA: TGCGCCAGCACCTTGGGGGTGACCGGAAACACCATATATTTT.

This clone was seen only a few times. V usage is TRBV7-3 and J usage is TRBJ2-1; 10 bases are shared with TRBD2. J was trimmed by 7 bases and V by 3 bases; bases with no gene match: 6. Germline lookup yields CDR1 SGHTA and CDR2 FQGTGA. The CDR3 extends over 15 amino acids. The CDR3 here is CASSFTSGASNEQFF. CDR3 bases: TGTGCCAGCAGCTTTACTAGCGGGGCCTCAAATGAGCAGTTCTTC.

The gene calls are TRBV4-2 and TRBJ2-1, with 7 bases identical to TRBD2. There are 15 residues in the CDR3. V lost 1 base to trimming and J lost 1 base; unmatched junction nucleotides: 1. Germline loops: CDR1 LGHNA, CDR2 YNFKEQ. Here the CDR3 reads CASSQGSGSYNEQFF. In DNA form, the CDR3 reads TGTGCCAGCAGCCAAGGTAGCGGGTCCTACAATGAGCAGTTCTTC.

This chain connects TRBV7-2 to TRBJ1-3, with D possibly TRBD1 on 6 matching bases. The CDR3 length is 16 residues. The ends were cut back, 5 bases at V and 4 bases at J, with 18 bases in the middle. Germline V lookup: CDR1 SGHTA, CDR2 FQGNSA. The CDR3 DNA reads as TGTGCCAGCAGCCGGGGACACCGCCTACAGGGAAACACCATATATTTT. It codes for CASSRGHRLQGNTIYF. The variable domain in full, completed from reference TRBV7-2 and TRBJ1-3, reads GAGVSQSPSNKVTEKGKDVELRCDPISGHTALYWYRQSLGQGLEFLIYFQGNSAPDKSGLPSDRFSAERTGGSVSTLTIQRTQQEDSAVYLCASSRGHRLQGNTIYFGEGSWLTVV.

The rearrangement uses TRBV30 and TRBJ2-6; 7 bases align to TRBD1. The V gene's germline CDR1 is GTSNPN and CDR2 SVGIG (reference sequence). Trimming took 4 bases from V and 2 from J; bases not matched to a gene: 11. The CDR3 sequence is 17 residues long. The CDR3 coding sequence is TGTGCCTGGATCATTTACAGGGGACCCGCTGGGGCCAACGTCCTGACTTTC. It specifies CAWIIYRGPAGANVLTF.

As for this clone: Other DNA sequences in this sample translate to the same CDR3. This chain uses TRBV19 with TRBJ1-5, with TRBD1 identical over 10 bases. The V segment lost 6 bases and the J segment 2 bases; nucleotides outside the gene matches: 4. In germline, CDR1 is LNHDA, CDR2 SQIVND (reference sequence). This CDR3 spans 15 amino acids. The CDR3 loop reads CASSLDRGRNQPQHF. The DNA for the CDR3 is TGTGCCAGTAGCCTTGACAGGGGGCGCAATCAGCCCCAGCATTTT.

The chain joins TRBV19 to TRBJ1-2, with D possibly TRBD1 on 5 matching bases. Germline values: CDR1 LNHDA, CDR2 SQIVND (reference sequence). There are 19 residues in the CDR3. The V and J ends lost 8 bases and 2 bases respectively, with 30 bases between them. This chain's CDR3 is CASWGEGGPPDNLNYGYTF. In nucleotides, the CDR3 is TGTGCCAGTTGGGGGGAGGGCGGGCCGCCGGATAATTTAAACTATGGCTACACCTTC. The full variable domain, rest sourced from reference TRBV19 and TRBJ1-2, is DGGITQSPKYLFRKEGQNVTLSCEQNLNHDAMYWYRQDPGQGLRLIYYSQIVNDFQKGDIAEGYSVSREKKESFPLTVTSAQKNPTAFYLCASWGEGGPPDNLNYGYTFGSGTRLTVV.

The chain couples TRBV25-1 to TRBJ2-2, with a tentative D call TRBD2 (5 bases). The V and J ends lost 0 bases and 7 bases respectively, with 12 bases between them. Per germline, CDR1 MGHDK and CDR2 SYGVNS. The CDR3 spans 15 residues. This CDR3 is CASSEYGRGGGELFF. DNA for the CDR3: TGTGCCAGCAGTGAATATGGCCGGGGTGGCGGGGAGCTGTTTTTT.

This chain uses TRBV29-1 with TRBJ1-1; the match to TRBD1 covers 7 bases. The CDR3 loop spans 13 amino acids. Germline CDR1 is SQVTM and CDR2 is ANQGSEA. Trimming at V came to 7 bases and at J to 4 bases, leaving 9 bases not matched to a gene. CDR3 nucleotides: TGCAGCGCCCGTCAGGGGGTTGGCACTGAAGCTTTCTTT. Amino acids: CSARQGVGTEAFF.

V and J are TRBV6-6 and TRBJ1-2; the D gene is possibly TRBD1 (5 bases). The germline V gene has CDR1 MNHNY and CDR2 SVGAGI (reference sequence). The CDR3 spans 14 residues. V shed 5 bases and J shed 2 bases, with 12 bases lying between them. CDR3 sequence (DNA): TGTGCCAGCAGTCTCCTGGAGGGGAACTATGGCTACACCTTC. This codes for CASSLLEGNYGYTF.

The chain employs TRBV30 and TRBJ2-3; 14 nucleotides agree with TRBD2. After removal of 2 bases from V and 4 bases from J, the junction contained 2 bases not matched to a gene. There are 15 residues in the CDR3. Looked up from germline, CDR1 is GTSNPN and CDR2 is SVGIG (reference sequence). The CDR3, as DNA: TGTGCCTGGAGTACGGGACTAGCGGGAGCAGATACGCAGTATTTT. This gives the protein CAWSTGLAGADTQYF.

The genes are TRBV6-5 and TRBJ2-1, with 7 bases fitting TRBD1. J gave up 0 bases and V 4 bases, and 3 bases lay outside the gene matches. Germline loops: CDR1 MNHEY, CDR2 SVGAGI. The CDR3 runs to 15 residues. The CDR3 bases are TGTGCCAGCAGTTCGACAGGGAGCTCCTACAATGAGCAGTTCTTC. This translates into CASSSTGSSYNEQFF.

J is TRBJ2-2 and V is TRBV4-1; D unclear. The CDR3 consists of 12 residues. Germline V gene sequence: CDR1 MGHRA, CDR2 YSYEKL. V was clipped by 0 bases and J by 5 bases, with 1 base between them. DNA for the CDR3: TGCGCCAGCAGCCAAGAGACCGGGGAGCTGTTTTTT. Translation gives CASSQETGELFF.

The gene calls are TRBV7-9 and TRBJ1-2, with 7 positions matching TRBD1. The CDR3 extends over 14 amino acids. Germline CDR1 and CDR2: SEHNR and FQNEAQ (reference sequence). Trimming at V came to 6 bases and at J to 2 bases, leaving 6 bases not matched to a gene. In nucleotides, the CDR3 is TGTGCCAGCAGTACTTCAGGGGGGAACTATGGCTACACCTTC. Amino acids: CASSTSGGNYGYTF. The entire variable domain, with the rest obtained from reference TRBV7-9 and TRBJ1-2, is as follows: DTGVSQNPRHKITKRGQNVTFRCDPISEHNRLYWYRQTLGQGPEFLTYFQNEAQLEKSRLLSDRFSAERPKGSFSTLEIQRTEQGDSAMYLCASSTSGGNYGYTFGSGTRLTVV.

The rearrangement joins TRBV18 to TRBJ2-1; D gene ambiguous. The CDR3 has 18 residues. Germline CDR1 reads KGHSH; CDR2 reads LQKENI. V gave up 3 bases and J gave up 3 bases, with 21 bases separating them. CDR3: CASSPGPGSPSHYNEQFF. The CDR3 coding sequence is TGTGCCAGCTCACCCGGACCGGGCAGCCCGTCCCACTACAATGAGCAGTTCTTC.

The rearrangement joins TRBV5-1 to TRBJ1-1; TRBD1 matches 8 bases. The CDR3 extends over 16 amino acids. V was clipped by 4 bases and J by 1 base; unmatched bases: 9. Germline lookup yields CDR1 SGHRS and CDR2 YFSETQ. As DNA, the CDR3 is TGCGCCAGCAGCGCGGGACAGGTATCAAAGAACACTGAAGCTTTCTTT. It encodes CASSAGQVSKNTEAFF.